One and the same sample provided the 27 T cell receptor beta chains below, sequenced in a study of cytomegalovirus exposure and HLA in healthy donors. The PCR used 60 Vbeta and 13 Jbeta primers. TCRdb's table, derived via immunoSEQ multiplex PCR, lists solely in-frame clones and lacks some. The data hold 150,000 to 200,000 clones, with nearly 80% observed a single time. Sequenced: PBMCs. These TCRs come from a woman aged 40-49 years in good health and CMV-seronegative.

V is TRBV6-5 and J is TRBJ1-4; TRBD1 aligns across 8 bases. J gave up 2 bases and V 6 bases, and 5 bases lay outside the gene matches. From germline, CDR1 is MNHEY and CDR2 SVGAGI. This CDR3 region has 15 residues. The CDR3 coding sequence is TGTGCCAGCAGCTCGACAGGGGCGACTAATGAAAAACTGTTTTTT. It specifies CASSSTGATNEKLFF.

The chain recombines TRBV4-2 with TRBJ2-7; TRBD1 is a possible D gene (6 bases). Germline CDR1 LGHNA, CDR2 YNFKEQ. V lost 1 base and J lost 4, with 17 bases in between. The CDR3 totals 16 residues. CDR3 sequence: CASSQGRAGELYEQYF. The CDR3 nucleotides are TGTGCCAGCAGCCAAGGTCGGGCAGGGGAGTTATACGAGCAGTACTTC.

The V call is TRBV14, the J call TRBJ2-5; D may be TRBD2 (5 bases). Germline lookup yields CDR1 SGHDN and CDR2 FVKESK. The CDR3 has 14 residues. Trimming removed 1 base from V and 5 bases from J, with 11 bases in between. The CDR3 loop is CASSQAWTWETQYF. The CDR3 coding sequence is TGTGCCAGCAGCCAAGCCTGGACTTGGGAGACCCAGTACTTC.

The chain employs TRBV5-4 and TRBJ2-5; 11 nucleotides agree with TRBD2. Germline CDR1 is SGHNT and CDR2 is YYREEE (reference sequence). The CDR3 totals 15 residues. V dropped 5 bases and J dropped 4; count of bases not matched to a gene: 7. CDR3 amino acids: CASRVSGGAGETQYF. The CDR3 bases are TGTGCCAGCAGGGTTAGCGGGGGGGCAGGAGAGACCCAGTACTTC.

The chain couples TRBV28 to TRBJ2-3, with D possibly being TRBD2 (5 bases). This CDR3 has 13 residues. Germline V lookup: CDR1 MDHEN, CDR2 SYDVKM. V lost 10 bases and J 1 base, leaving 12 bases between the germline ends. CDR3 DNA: TGTGCCACCTGGAGGAGACGCACAGATACGCAGTATTTT. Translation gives CATWRRRTDTQYF. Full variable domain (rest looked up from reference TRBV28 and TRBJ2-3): DVKVTQSSRYLVKRTGEKVFLECVQDMDHENMFWYRQDPGLGLRLIYFSYDVKMKEKGDIPEGYSVSREKKERFSLILESASTNQTSMYLCATWRRRTDTQYFGPGTRLTVL.

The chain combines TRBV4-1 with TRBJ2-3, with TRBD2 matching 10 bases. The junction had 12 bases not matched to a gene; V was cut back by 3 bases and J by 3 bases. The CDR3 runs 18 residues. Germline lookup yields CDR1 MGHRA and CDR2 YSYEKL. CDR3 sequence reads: CASSQSSGGALLTDTQYF. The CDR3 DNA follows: TGCGCCAGCAGCCAGTCTAGCGGGGGCGCGTTACTGACAGATACGCAGTATTTT.

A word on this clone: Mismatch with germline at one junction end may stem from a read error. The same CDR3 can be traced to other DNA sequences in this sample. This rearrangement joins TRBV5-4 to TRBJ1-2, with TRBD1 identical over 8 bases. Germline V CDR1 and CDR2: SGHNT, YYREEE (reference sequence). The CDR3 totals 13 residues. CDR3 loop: CASSTGTGYGYTF. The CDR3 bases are TGTGCCAGCAGCACAGGGACAGGCTATGGCTACACTTTC.

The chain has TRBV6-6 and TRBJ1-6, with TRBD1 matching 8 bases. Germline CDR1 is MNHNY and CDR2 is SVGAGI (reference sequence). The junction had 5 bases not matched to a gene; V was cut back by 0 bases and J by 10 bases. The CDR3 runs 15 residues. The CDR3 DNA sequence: TGTGCCAGCAGTTACTCAGACAGGGGAGGATCACCCCTCCACTTT. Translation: CASSYSDRGGSPLHF.

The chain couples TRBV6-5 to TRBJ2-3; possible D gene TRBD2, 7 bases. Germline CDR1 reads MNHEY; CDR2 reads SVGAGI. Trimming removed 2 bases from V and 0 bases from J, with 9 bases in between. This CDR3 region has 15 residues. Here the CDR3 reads CASSYGGGSTDTQYF. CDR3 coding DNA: TGTGCCAGCAGTTACGGGGGGGGCAGCACAGATACGCAGTATTTT.

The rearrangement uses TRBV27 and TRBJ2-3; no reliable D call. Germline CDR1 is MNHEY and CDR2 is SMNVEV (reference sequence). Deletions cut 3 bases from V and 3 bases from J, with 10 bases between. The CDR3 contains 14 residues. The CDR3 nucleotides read TGTGCCAGCAGTTTCGACTCGAGGACAGATACGCAGTATTTT. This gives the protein CASSFDSRTDTQYF.

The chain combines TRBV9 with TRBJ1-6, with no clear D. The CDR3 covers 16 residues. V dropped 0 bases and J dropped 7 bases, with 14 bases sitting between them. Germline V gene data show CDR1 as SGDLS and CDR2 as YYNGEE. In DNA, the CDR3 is TGTGCCAGCAGCGTAGATATAGACTTTGGGAATTCACCCCTCCACTTT. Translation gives CASSVDIDFGNSPLHF.

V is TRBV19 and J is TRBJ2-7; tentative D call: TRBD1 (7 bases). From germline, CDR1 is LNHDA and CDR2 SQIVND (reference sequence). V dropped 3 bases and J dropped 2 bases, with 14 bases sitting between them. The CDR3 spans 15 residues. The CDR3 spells CASSIRTGLPYEQYF. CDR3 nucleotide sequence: TGTGCCAGTAGTATTCGGACAGGACTACCCTACGAGCAGTACTTC.

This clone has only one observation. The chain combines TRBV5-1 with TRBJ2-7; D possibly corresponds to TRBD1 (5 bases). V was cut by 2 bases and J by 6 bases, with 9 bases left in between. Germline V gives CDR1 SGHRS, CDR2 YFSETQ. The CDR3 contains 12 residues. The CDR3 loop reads CASSLDRFEQYF. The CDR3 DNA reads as TGCGCCAGCAGCTTAGACAGATTCGAGCAGTACTTC.

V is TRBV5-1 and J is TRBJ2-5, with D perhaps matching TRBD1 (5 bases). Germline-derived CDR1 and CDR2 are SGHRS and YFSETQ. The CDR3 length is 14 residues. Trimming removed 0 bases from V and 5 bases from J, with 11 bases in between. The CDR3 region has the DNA TGCGCCAGCAGCTTGGTGCACAGGCTGGAGACCCAGTACTTC. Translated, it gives CASSLVHRLETQYF. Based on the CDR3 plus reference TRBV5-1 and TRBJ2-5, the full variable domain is KAGVTQTPRYLIKTRGQQVTLSCSPISGHRSVSWYQQTPGQGLQFLFEYFSETQRNKGNFPGRFSGRQFSNSRSEMNVSTLELGDSALYLCASSLVHRLETQYFGPGTRLLVL.

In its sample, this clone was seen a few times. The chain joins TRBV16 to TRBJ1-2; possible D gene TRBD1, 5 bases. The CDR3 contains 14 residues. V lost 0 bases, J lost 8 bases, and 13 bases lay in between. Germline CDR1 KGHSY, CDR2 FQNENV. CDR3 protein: CASSQSRGLSGYTF. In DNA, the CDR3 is TGTGCCAGCAGCCAATCTCGGGGGTTAAGCGGCTACACCTTC. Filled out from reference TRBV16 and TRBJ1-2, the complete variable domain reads GEEVAQTPKHLVRGEGQKAKLYCAPIKGHSYVFWYQQVLKNEFKFLISFQNENVFDETGMPKERFSAKCLPNSPCSLEIQATKLEDSAVYFCASSQSRGLSGYTFGSGTRLTVV.

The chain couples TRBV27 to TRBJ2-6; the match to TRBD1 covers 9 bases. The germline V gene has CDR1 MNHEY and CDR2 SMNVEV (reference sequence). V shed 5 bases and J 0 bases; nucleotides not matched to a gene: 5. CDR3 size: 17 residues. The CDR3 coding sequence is TGTGCCAGCAGTCTCCGGACAGGGGACTCTGGGGCCAACGTCCTGACTTTC. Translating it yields CASSLRTGDSGANVLTF.

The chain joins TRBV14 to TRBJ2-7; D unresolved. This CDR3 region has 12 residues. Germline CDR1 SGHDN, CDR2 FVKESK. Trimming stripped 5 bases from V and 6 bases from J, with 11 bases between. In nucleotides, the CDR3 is TGTGCCAGCAGCAATCAGTGGAGCGAGCAGTACTTC. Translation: CASSNQWSEQYF.

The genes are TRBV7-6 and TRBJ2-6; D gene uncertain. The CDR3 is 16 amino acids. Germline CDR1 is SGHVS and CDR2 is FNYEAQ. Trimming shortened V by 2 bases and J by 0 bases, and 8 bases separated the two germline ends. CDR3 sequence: CASSLLADSGANVLTF. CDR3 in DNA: TGTGCCAGCAGCTTATTGGCAGACTCTGGGGCCAACGTCCTGACTTTC.

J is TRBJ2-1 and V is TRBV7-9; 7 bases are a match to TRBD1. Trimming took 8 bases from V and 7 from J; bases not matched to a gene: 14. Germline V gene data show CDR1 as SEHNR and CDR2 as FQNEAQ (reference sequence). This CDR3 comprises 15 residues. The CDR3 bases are TGTGCCAGCTCCTTACAGGGGAGTTCGGGAAATGAGCAGTTCTTC. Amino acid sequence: CASSLQGSSGNEQFF.

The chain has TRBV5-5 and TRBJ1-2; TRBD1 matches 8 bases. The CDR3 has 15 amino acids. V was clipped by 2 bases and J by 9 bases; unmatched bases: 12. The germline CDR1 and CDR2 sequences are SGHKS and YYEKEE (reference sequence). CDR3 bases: TGTGCCAGCAGCTTAACCAATACAGGGGGGAGAAGCTACACCTTC. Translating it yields CASSLTNTGGRSYTF.

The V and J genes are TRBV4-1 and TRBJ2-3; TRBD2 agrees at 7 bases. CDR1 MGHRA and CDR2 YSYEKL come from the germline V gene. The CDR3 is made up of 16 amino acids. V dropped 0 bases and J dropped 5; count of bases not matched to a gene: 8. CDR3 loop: CASSQEASGVVDTQYF. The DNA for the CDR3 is TGCGCCAGCAGCCAAGAAGCCAGCGGGGTTGTAGATACGCAGTATTTT.

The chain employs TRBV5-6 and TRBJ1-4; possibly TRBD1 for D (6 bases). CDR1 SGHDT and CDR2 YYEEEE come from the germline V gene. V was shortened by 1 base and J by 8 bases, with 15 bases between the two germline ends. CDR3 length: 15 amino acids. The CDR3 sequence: CASSLRGGGEEKLFF. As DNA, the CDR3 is TGTGCCAGCAGCTTGAGGGGGGGCGGTGAGGAAAAACTGTTTTTT.

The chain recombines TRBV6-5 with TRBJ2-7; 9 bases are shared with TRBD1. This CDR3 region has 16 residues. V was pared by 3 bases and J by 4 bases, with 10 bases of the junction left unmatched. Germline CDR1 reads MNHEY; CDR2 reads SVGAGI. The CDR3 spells CASSYRRGTGSYEQYF. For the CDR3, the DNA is TGTGCCAGCAGTTATCGGCGCGGGACAGGGTCATACGAGCAGTACTTC.

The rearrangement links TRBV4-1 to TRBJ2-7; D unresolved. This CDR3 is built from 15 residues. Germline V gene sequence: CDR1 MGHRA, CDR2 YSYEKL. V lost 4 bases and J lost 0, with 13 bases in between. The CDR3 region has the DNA TGCGCCAGCAGCCTTATACTTGGTAGCTCCTACGAGCAGTACTTC. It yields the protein CASSLILGSSYEQYF.

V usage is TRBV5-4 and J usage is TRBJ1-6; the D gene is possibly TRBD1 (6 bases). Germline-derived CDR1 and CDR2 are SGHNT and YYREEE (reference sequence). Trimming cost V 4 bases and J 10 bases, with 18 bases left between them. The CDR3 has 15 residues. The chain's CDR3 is CASSNPTGQGSPLHF. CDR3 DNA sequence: TGTGCCAGCAGCAATCCAACAGGGCAGGGGTCACCCCTCCACTTT.

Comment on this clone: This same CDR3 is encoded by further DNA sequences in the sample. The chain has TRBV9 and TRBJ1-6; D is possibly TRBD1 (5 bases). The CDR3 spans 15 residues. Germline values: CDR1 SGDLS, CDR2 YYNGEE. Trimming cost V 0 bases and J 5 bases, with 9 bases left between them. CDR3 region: CASSVGGGDNSPLHF. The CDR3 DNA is TGTGCCAGCAGCGTAGGAGGAGGGGATAATTCACCCCTCCACTTT.

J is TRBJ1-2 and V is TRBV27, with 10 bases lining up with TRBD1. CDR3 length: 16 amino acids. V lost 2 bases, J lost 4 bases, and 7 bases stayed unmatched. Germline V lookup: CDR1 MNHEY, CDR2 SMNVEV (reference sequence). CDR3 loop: CASSLIGTGVGYGYTF. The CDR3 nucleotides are TGTGCCAGCAGTTTAATCGGGACAGGGGTTGGCTATGGCTACACCTTC.